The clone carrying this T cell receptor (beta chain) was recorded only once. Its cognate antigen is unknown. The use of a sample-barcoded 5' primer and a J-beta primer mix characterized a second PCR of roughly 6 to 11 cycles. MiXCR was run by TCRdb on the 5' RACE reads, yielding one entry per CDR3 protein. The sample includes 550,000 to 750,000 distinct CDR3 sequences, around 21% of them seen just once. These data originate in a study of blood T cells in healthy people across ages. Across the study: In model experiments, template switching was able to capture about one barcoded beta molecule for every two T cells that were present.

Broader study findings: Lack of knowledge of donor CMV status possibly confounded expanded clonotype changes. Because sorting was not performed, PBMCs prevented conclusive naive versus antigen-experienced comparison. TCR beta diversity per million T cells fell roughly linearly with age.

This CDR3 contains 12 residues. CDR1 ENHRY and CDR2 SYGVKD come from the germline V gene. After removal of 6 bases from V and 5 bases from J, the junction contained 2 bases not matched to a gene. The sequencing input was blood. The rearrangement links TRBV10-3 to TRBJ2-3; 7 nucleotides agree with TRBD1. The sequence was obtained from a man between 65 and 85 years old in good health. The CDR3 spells CAIRGGGDTQYF. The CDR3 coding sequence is TGTGCCATCAGAGGGGGCGGAGATACGCAGTATTTT.